The 21 T cell receptor beta chains given below trace back to one sample, sequenced in a study of blood T cells in healthy people across ages (dated by TCRdb to the mid-2010s). Libraries were made using 5' RACE. Sequencing took place on an Illumina HiSeq 2500. A second PCR of roughly 7 to 12 cycles was performed with a sample-barcoded 5' primer and a J-beta primer mix. In-frame beta chains were kept once TCRdb had trimmed the public reads at Q25 with fastp and called clones with MiXCR. Under each unique CDR3 protein, matching rows form one entry showing the most common genes and DNA. Within this sample are more than 900,000 distinct CDR3 sequences, with roughly 29% of them counted one time only. The ten biggest clones cover roughly 10% of the sample. The same sample was also studied in work on T cells of mothers and their children.

Sequenced sample: blood. Source of these receptors: a woman aged 40 to 50 in good health.

This chain links TRBV21-1 with TRBJ2-6. TRBV21-1 is noted as a pseudogene. The CDR3 has 16 amino acids. CDR3 in amino acids: CASSNGPRSGANVLTF. CDR3 bases: TGTGCCAGCAGCAACGGACCGCGCTCTGGGGCCAACGTCCTGACTTTC.

This clonotype was recorded many times. The chain is built from TRBV7-9 and TRBJ2-7; tentatively, D is TRBD2 (6 bases). Trimming cost V 5 bases and J 6 bases, with 11 bases left between them. The CDR3 spans 12 residues. The germline gives CDR1 SEHNR, CDR2 FQNEAQ (reference sequence). The CDR3 region has the DNA TGTGCCAGCAGCCCCGGACTATTCGAGCAGTACTTC. It translates to CASSPGLFEQYF. Combining the CDR3 with reference TRBV7-9 and TRBJ2-7 gives the whole variable domain DTGVSQNPRHKITKRGQNVTFRCDPISEHNRLYWYRQTLGQGPEFLTYFQNEAQLEKSRLLSDRFSAERPKGSFSTLEIQRTEQGDSAMYLCASSPGLFEQYFGPGTRLTVT.

This sequence joins TRBV5-1 and TRBJ1-6; the match to TRBD1 covers 7 bases. CDR3 length: 15 residues. Looked up from germline, CDR1 is SGHRS and CDR2 is YFSETQ. Losses at the gene ends were 3 bases for V and 7 bases for J; bases not matched to a gene: 7. The CDR3 nucleotides read TGCGCCAGCAGCTCCTGGACAGGAGCCAATTCACCCCTCCACTTT. Translating it yields CASSSWTGANSPLHF.

This clonotype was seen a few times. The chain carries TRBV27 and TRBJ2-7; D tentatively reads TRBD1 or TRBD2 (6 bases each). V lost 2 bases and J 2 bases, leaving 16 bases between the germline ends. The germline CDR1 and CDR2 sequences are MNHEY and SMNVEV (reference sequence). The CDR3 extends over 16 amino acids. CDR3: CASSLGWIRGAYEQYF. The CDR3 nucleotides read TGTGCCAGCAGTTTAGGTTGGATAAGGGGGGCCTACGAGCAGTACTTC.

V gene TRBV20-1 combines with J gene TRBJ2-7; D is possibly TRBD1 (6 bases). The CDR3 has 14 residues. Deletions cut 8 bases from V and 0 bases from J, with 17 bases between. CDR1 is DFQATT and CDR2 is SNEGSKA in the germline V gene (reference sequence). CDR3 protein: CSSYSQGYSYEQYF. In DNA, the CDR3 is TGCAGTTCATACTCCCAGGGGTACTCCTACGAGCAGTACTTC.

The chain combines TRBV4-2 with TRBJ2-3, with D maybe TRBD1 (6 bases). Germline CDR1 is LGHNA and CDR2 is YNFKEQ. The CDR3 runs to 18 residues. V was trimmed by 8 bases and J by 0 bases, leaving 24 bases between them. The DNA for the CDR3 is TGTGCCAGCCTACCCGGGCAGGGGTCCTTATTTAGCACAGATACGCAGTATTTT. Amino acids: CASLPGQGSLFSTDTQYF.

This chain uses TRBV5-5 with TRBJ2-1; 12 nucleotides line up with TRBD1. V shed 5 bases and J 4 bases; nucleotides not matched to a gene: 19. CDR3 length: 20 residues. Germline CDR1 and CDR2: SGHKS and YYEKEE (reference sequence). This CDR3 reads CASSSITGTGGHDKYNEQFF. For the CDR3, the DNA is TGTGCCAGCAGTTCAATCACCGGGACAGGGGGCCACGATAAGTACAATGAGCAGTTCTTC.

This clonotype occurred a few times. The chain has TRBV4-1 and TRBJ2-1; D is undetermined. CDR3 size: 12 residues. V was shortened by 0 bases and J by 8 bases, with 5 bases between the two germline ends. The germline CDR1 and CDR2 sequences are MGHRA and YSYEKL. The CDR3 protein is CASSQEYDEQFF. In DNA form, the CDR3 reads TGCGCCAGCAGCCAAGAGTACGATGAGCAGTTCTTC.

The table lists this clonotype with a few counts. This sequence joins TRBV7-9 and TRBJ2-7, with D possibly TRBD2 on 7 matching bases. The CDR3 has 14 amino acids. Germline loops: CDR1 SEHNR, CDR2 FQNEAQ (reference sequence). V was cut by 3 bases and J by 2 bases, with 11 bases left in between. CDR3 sequence (DNA): TGTGCCAGCAGCTTGCGGGGGCCGGCCTACGAGCAGTACTTC. Its translation: CASSLRGPAYEQYF. Full variable domain (remainder filled in from reference TRBV7-9 and TRBJ2-7): DTGVSQNPRHKITKRGQNVTFRCDPISEHNRLYWYRQTLGQGPEFLTYFQNEAQLEKSRLLSDRFSAERPKGSFSTLEIQRTEQGDSAMYLCASSLRGPAYEQYFGPGTRLTVT.

This chain connects TRBV7-9 to TRBJ1-2; D call uncertain. The V gene lost 5 bases and the J gene lost 6 bases, with 13 bases spanning the gap. This CDR3 has 13 amino acids. The germline V gene encodes CDR1 SEHNR and CDR2 FQNEAQ (reference sequence). The CDR3 sequence is CASSEREGNGYTF. CDR3 DNA sequence: TGTGCCAGCAGCGAACGCGAAGGGAATGGCTACACCTTC.

This clonotype appeared many times. The rearrangement joins TRBV5-1 to TRBJ2-1; 9 bases match TRBD1. Per the germline V gene, CDR1 is SGHRS and CDR2 is YFSETQ. The CDR3 has 15 residues. The ends lost 4 bases at V and 2 bases at J; junction bases unmatched: 4. The CDR3: CASSPGTGTYNEQFF. For the CDR3, the DNA is TGCGCCAGCAGCCCCGGGACAGGGACCTACAATGAGCAGTTCTTC.

This clonotype has a handful of counts. This may be a read error, as it is one base from a much larger clone. The rearrangement links TRBV6-5 to TRBJ2-7; TRBD2 agrees at 10 bases. Looked up from germline, CDR1 is MNHEY and CDR2 is SVGAGI. This CDR3 has 14 amino acids. V was pared by 5 bases and J by 5 bases, with 6 bases of the junction left unmatched. The CDR3 sequence is CASSRAGGRNEQYF. CDR3 bases: TGTGCCAGCAGTCGAGCGGGGGGGCGTAACGAGCAGTACTTC.

This clonotype has just a few counts. A much larger clone lies one base from this, so it may be a read error. The chain combines TRBV6-6 with TRBJ1-2; no firm D call. The germline V gene encodes CDR1 MNHNY and CDR2 SVGAGI (reference sequence). This CDR3 comprises 14 residues. In DNA, the CDR3 is TGTGCCAGCAGTCCCCCGGGTTCGGACTATGACTACACCTTC. This translates into CASSPPGSDYDYTF.

This clonotype has a handful of counts. The chain has TRBV24-1 and TRBJ2-1; TRBD1 is a possible D gene (7 bases). The germline V gene has CDR1 KGHDR and CDR2 SFDVKD. Trimming removed 3 bases at V and 3 bases at J, with 11 bases between. This CDR3 has 15 residues. The CDR3 DNA is TGTGCCACCAGTGATCAGGGGGGCTACTACAATGAGCAGTTCTTC. This sequence encodes CATSDQGGYYNEQFF.

This clonotype has a count of ten or more. J is TRBJ2-7 and V is TRBV4-1; a weak D match, TRBD2 (5 bases). The ends were cut back, 3 bases at V and 3 bases at J, with 6 bases in the middle. Per the germline V gene, CDR1 is MGHRA and CDR2 is YSYEKL. The CDR3 covers 12 residues. As DNA, the CDR3 is TGCGCCAGCAGCCATGAGGGCTACGAGCAGTACTTC. Encoded protein: CASSHEGYEQYF.

The J gene is TRBJ2-7, the V gene TRBV5-1; 12 nucleotides line up with TRBD2. The V segment lost 3 bases and the J segment 2 bases; nucleotides outside the gene matches: 6. The length of the CDR3 is 16 residues. Germline V gene sequence: CDR1 SGHRS, CDR2 YFSETQ. CDR3 coding DNA: TGCGCCAGCAGCTGGAGTCTAGCGGGGGGGACCTACGAGCAGTACTTC. It specifies CASSWSLAGGTYEQYF. The full variable domain, with the rest looked up from reference TRBV5-1 and TRBJ2-7, is KAGVTQTPRYLIKTRGQQVTLSCSPISGHRSVSWYQQTPGQGLQFLFEYFSETQRNKGNFPGRFSGRQFSNSRSEMNVSTLELGDSALYLCASSWSLAGGTYEQYFGPGTRLTVT.

The rearrangement uses TRBV14 and TRBJ2-3, with 7 positions matching TRBD2. The CDR3 covers 17 residues. V trimming: 1 base; J trimming: 0 bases; junction bases outside the gene matches: 7. The germline V gene encodes CDR1 SGHDN and CDR2 FVKESK. The CDR3 is CASSQGHLAASTDTQYF. DNA of the CDR3: TGTGCCAGCAGCCAAGGCCACCTAGCGGCTAGCACAGATACGCAGTATTTT.

The chain carries TRBV7-9 and TRBJ1-5, with D uncertain. The V end was cut by 5 bases, the J end by 3 bases, with 20 bases between. This CDR3 comprises 17 residues. Per germline, CDR1 SEHNR and CDR2 FQNEAQ (reference sequence). The CDR3 region has the DNA TGTGCCAGCAGCCGGCTTGGTGGCCCTTTCGACAATCAGCCCCAGCATTTT. Amino acids: CASSRLGGPFDNQPQHF.

This clonotype has ten or more counts. The chain links TRBV29-1 to TRBJ2-7, with TRBD1 matching over 7 bases. Germline CDR1 SQVTM, CDR2 ANQGSEA. Trimming at V came to 8 bases and at J to 1 base, leaving 5 bases not matched to a gene. There are 12 residues in the CDR3. CDR3 amino acids: CSINRGSYEQYF. The DNA for the CDR3 is TGCAGCATTAACAGGGGATCCTACGAGCAGTACTTC.

The chain uses TRBV4-2 and TRBJ1-1; possible D gene TRBD1, 5 bases. The V gene lost 4 bases and the J gene lost 1 base, with 13 bases spanning the gap. The germline CDR1 and CDR2 sequences are LGHNA and YNFKEQ. The CDR3 sequence is 15 residues long. This CDR3 is CASSPNPDKNTEAFF. CDR3 nucleotides: TGTGCCAGCAGCCCAAACCCGGACAAGAACACTGAAGCTTTCTTT.

V and J are TRBV6-6 and TRBJ2-6; tentatively, D is TRBD1 or TRBD2 (5 bases each). Trimming shortened V by 4 bases and J by 0 bases, and 13 bases separated the two germline ends. CDR1 and CDR2 (germline): MNHNY, SVGAGI (reference sequence). The CDR3 spans 17 residues. CDR3 sequence (DNA): TGTGCCAGCAGTTGGGGGACCCGAAGCTCTGGGGCCAACGTCCTGACTTTC. Translating it yields CASSWGTRSSGANVLTF.